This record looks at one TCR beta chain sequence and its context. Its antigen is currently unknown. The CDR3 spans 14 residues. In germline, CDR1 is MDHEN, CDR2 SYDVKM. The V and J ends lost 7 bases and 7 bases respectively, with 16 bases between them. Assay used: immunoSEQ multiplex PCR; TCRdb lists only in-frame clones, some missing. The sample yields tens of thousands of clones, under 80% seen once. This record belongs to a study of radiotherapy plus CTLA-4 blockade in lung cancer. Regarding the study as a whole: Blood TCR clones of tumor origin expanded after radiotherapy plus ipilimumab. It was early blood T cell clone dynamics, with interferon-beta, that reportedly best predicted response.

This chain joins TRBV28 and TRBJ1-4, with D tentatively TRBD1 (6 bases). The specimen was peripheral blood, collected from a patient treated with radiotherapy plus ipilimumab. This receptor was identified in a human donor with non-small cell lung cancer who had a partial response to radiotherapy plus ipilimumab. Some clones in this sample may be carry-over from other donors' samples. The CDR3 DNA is TGTGCCAGCAACCACAGGGAAGGCAGTGAAAAACTGTTTTTT. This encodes CASNHREGSEKLFF.